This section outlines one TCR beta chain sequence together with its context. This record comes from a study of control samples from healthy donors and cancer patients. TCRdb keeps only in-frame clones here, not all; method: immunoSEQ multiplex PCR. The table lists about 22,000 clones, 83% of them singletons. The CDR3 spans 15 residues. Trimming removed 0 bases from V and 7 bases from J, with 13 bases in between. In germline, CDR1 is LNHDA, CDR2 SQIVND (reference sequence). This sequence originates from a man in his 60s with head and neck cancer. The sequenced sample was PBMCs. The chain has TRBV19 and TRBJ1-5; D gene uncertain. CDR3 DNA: TGTGCCAGTAGTATAGAAGGCTCACTGAGCCAGCCCCAGCATTTT. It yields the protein CASSIEGSLSQPQHF.